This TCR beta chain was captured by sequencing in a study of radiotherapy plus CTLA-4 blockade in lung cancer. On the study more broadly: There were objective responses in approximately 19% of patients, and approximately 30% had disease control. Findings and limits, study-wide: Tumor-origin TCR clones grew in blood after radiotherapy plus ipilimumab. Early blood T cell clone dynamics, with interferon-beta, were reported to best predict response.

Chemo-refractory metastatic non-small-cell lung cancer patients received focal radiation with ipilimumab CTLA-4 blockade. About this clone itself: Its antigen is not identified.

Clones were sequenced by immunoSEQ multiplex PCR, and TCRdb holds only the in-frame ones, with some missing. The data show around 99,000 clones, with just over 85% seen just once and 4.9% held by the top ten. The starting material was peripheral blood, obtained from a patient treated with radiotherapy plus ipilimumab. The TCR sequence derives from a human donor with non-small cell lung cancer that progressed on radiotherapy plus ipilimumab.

CDR3 sequence (DNA): TGCGCCAGCAGCCAAGATCTCTACGAGCAGTACTTC. It specifies CASSQDLYEQYF. V is TRBV4-3 and J is TRBJ2-7; no firm D call. Looked up from germline, CDR1 is LGHNA and CDR2 is YSLEER. Trimming cost V 0 bases and J 3 bases, with 3 bases left between them. The CDR3 contains 12 residues.